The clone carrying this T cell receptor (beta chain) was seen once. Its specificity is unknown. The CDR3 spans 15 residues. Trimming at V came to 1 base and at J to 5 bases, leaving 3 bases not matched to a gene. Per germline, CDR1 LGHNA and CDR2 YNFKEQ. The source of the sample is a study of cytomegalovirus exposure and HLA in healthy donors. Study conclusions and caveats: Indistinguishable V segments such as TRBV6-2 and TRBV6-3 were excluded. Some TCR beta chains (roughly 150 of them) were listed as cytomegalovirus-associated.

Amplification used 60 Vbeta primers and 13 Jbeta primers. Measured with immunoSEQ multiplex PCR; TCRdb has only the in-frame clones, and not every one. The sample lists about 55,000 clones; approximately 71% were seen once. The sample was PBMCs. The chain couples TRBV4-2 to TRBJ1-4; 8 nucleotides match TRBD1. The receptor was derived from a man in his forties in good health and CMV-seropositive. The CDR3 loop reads CASSQGAGGNEKLFF. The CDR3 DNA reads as TGTGCCAGCAGCCAAGGGGCAGGGGGCAATGAAAAACTGTTTTTT.